The TCR beta chain under discussion was sequenced for a study of T cell changes during pregnancy in multiple sclerosis. Method: immunoSEQ multiplex PCR; TCRdb's copy keeps in-frame clones and lacks some. Of about 120,000 clones in the sample, roughly 92% were seen once. V was clipped by 3 bases and J by 8 bases, with 16 bases between them. The CDR3 runs 14 residues. The germline CDR1 and CDR2 sequences are SGHTA and FQGNSA. The specimen was peripheral blood, collected before pregnancy. This receptor was taken from a female donor with multiple sclerosis, enrolled in a pregnancy study. The chain is built from TRBV7-2 and TRBJ1-2, with a weak D call TRBD1 (5 bases). The CDR3 loop reads CASSFGPRALGYTF. The CDR3 bases are TGTGCCAGCAGCTTCGGTCCCAGGGCACTCGGCTACACCTTC.